The 11 T cell receptor beta chains reported below all come from one sample, sequenced in a study of CD8 T cells in ankylosing spondylitis. TCRdb used MiXCR to reprocess the 5' RACE reads, holding one entry per CDR3 protein. The sample carries some 130,000 distinct CDR3 sequences, roughly 8.8% recorded once. The sample comprised synovial fluid, either unsorted or a sorted T cell fraction (not recorded which). The receptors were sampled from a male donor with ankylosing spondylitis.

This clonotype has a count of ten or more. Mismatch with germline at one junction end may stem from a read error. The chain uses TRBV7-7 and TRBJ2-2; no clear D. From germline, CDR1 is SSHAT and CDR2 FNYEAQ (reference sequence). CDR3 length equals 14 residues. The CDR3 protein is CASSLSRQTGELFF. In DNA, the CDR3 is TGTGCTAGCAGCTTATCGAGACAAACCGGGGAGCTGTTTTTT.

This clonotype is categorized as medium-sized (0.01 to 0.1%). The chain links TRBV15 to TRBJ2-2; no clear D. Germline V CDR1 and CDR2: LNHNV, YYDKDF (reference sequence). V shed 1 base and J shed 6 bases, with 6 bases lying between them. CDR3 length equals 13 residues. The CDR3, as DNA: TGTGCCACCAGCAGAGGAAAGGCCGGGGAGCTGTTTTTT. Translating gives CATSRGKAGELFF.

This clonotype was found many times. The chain is built from TRBV5-1 and TRBJ1-1, with 9 positions matching TRBD1. Unmatched junction bases numbered 7, after V lost 0 bases and J lost 4 bases. CDR3 size: 16 residues. Germline V gene data show CDR1 as SGHRS and CDR2 as YFSETQ. The CDR3 protein is CASSLGTGGESTEAFF. The CDR3 nucleotides are TGCGCCAGCAGCTTGGGAACAGGGGGCGAGAGCACTGAAGCTTTCTTT.

In its sample, this clonotype was seen many times. The chain combines TRBV7-9 with TRBJ2-7; 8 bases map to TRBD1. The CDR3 runs 13 residues. V lost 3 bases and J lost 6; bases outside the gene matches: 4. Per germline, CDR1 SEHNR and CDR2 FQNEAQ (reference sequence). The CDR3 DNA is TGTGCCAGCAGCTTCTCCGGACAGGGCGAGCAGTACTTC. It encodes CASSFSGQGEQYF.

This clonotype came up a few times. This rearrangement joins TRBV5-1 to TRBJ2-5; D ambiguous. Germline CDR1 SGHRS, CDR2 YFSETQ. Trimming cost V 3 bases and J 2 bases, with 5 bases left between them. This CDR3 spans 12 amino acids. DNA for the CDR3: TGCGCCAGCAGCTCGGCTCAAGAGACCCAGTACTTC. This sequence encodes CASSSAQETQYF. Full variable domain (rest looked up from reference TRBV5-1 and TRBJ2-5): KAGVTQTPRYLIKTRGQQVTLSCSPISGHRSVSWYQQTPGQGLQFLFEYFSETQRNKGNFPGRFSGRQFSNSRSEMNVSTLELGDSALYLCASSSAQETQYFGPGTRLLVL.

V and J are TRBV7-2 and TRBJ1-1; the match to TRBD1 covers 7 bases. Looked up from germline, CDR1 is SGHTA and CDR2 is FQGNSA. Trimming took 4 bases from V and 11 from J; bases not matched to a gene: 13. This CDR3 is built from 14 residues. This CDR3 is CASSSPWIGGFAFF. CDR3 nucleotides: TGTGCCAGCAGCTCACCTTGGATAGGGGGCTTCGCTTTCTTT.

The table lists this clonotype with a few counts. The V gene is TRBV28, the J gene TRBJ2-7, with 9 bases matching TRBD1. Germline V gene lookup returns CDR1 MDHEN and CDR2 SYDVKM. Losses at the gene ends were 6 bases for V and 5 bases for J; bases not matched to a gene: 5. The CDR3 has 13 residues. In DNA, the CDR3 is TGTGCCAGCAGCAGGACAGGGGTCCACGAGCAGTACTTC. Translated: CASSRTGVHEQYF.

This clonotype was seen ten or more times. V and J are TRBV5-1 and TRBJ2-3; D remains unclear. CDR3 length: 15 residues. Trimming removed 2 bases from V and 0 bases from J, with 10 bases in between. CDR1 is SGHRS and CDR2 is YFSETQ in the germline V gene. CDR3: CASSFTFSSTDTQYF. In DNA, the CDR3 is TGCGCCAGCAGCTTCACATTTTCTAGCACAGATACGCAGTATTTT.

This clonotype was observed at least ten times. The chain carries TRBV29-1 and TRBJ2-3; no reliable D call. Germline CDR1 SQVTM, CDR2 ANQGSEA. This CDR3 region has 12 residues. V lost 4 bases and J 4 bases, leaving 9 bases between the germline ends. CDR3 region: CSVVASADTQYF. In nucleotides, the CDR3 is TGCAGCGTTGTTGCGTCGGCAGATACGCAGTATTTT.

The rearrangement uses TRBV3-1 and TRBJ2-1; D possibly corresponds to TRBD2 (5 bases). The V end was cut by 3 bases, the J end by 10 bases, with 16 bases between. There are 14 residues in the CDR3. CDR1 LGHDT and CDR2 YNNKEL come from the germline V gene (reference sequence). CDR3 nucleotides: TGTGCCAGCAGCCACGGAAGAACCGCGGGCGAGCAGTTCTTC. Amino acids: CASSHGRTAGEQFF.

The chain combines TRBV20-1 with TRBJ2-1, with TRBD2 matching 13 bases. V shed 5 bases, J shed 0 bases, and the junction held 13 bases outside the gene matches. This CDR3 has 19 amino acids. The V gene's germline CDR1 is DFQATT and CDR2 SNEGSKA (reference sequence). The DNA of the CDR3 is TGCAGTGCTCCCCGACTAGCGGGAGGAACAAGGAGCTCCTACAATGAGCAGTTCTTC. This translates into CSAPRLAGGTRSSYNEQFF.